This T cell receptor beta chain was obtained from a study of blood T cell repertoires in COVID-19. About the study: Collection of acute and convalescent COVID-19 samples took place in the United States, Italy and Spain.

The authors' processing: Amplification of reference gene primers provided the estimated nucleated cell counts. Repertoires were generated with immunoSEQ multiplex PCR, while TCRdb's copy carries only in-frame clones and drops some. The V and J calls and clone size come from that table; D and trimming were worked out from the DNA. The sample includes approximately 210,000 clones, roughly 85% of them seen just once. This clone has only one observation. This CDR3 contains 14 residues. The germline CDR1 and CDR2 sequences are LGHNA and YSLEER. V was clipped by 5 bases and J by 2 bases; unmatched bases: 4.

This clonotype was obtained from a woman aged 35 to 49 with active or convalescent COVID-19. This sequence joins TRBV4-3 and TRBJ2-7; TRBD1 aligns across 9 bases. Sequencing was carried out using peripheral blood. CDR3 DNA: TGCGCCAGCAGCTATACAGGGGGCACCTACGAGCAGTACTTC. Translation: CASSYTGGTYEQYF.